Below are 12 T cell receptor beta chains sequenced from a single sample in a study of T cell responses to AZD1222 COVID-19 vaccine. Assay used: immunoSEQ multiplex PCR; TCRdb lists only in-frame clones, some missing. The sample holds fewer than 150,000 clones, 86% seen once. Material: peripheral blood, obtained on day 0 of AZD1222 vaccination. The receptors were sampled from an adult in good health.

As for this clone: The junction and the germline gene differ at one end; a read error may be behind it. The CDR3 nucleotides read TGTGCAAGTATTGGGCGGACCTATGGGGCACCCCTCCACTTT. It is translated as CASIGRTYGAPLHF. The chain is built from TRBV19 and TRBJ1-6; D is ambiguous. This CDR3 comprises 14 residues. Germline CDR1 and CDR2: LNHDA and SQIVND (reference sequence).

The rearrangement joins TRBV19 to TRBJ2-7; D remains ambiguous. CDR3 length equals 14 residues. V lost 1 base to trimming and J lost 3 bases, with 10 bases between them. Looked up from germline, CDR1 is LNHDA and CDR2 is SQIVND (reference sequence). The CDR3 is CASSIGAASYEQYF. The CDR3 DNA follows: TGTGCCAGTAGTATAGGTGCAGCGAGCTACGAGCAGTACTTC.

The rearrangement joins TRBV28 to TRBJ2-5; 10 bases line up with TRBD1. The CDR3 has 13 residues. Per germline, CDR1 MDHEN and CDR2 SYDVKM. The trim removed 4 bases at V and 5 bases at J, leaving 1 base unmatched. CDR3 sequence (DNA): TGTGCCAGCAGTTCGGGACAGGGGGAGACCCAGTACTTC. It translates to CASSSGQGETQYF. Full variable domain (rest looked up from reference TRBV28 and TRBJ2-5): DVKVTQSSRYLVKRTGEKVFLECVQDMDHENMFWYRQDPGLGLRLIYFSYDVKMKEKGDIPEGYSVSREKKERFSLILESASTNQTSMYLCASSSGQGETQYFGPGTRLLVL.

This sequence joins TRBV7-2 and TRBJ1-1; D not certain. Between the trimmed V and J ends, which lost 2 bases and 2 bases, there was a span of 6 bases. CDR1 and CDR2 (germline): SGHTA, FQGNSA. This CDR3 spans 13 amino acids. The CDR3, as DNA: TGTGCCAGCAGCTTATCAGTTAACACTGAAGCTTTCTTT. Translated, it gives CASSLSVNTEAFF.

The CDR3 spells CASSEVGNTGELFF. In nucleotides, the CDR3 is TGTGCCAGCAGTGAGGTCGGAAACACCGGGGAGCTGTTTTTT. The chain is built from TRBV27 and TRBJ2-2; no clear D gene. Germline V gene lookup returns CDR1 MNHEY and CDR2 SMNVEV (reference sequence). Trimming left V 5 bases short and J 2 bases short, with 9 bases between. This CDR3 spans 14 amino acids.

This clone occurred once. The CDR3 nucleotides read TGTGCCAGCAGCCCCCGGGCTGGCTCCTATAATTCACCCCTCCACTTT. Its protein product is CASSPRAGSYNSPLHF. The chain employs TRBV7-6 and TRBJ1-6; D is uncertain. Germline V CDR1 and CDR2: SGHVS, FNYEAQ. The ends were cut back, 5 bases at V and 0 bases at J, with 11 bases in the middle. The length of the CDR3 is 16 residues.

This chain connects TRBV19 to TRBJ1-5; D uncertain. The CDR3 totals 15 residues. Germline values: CDR1 LNHDA, CDR2 SQIVND (reference sequence). V was cut by 3 bases and J by 0 bases, with 9 bases left in between. As DNA, the CDR3 is TGTGCCAGTAGTATCTCACCTTATAGCAATCAGCCCCAGCATTTT. Translated, it gives CASSISPYSNQPQHF.

The chain combines TRBV9 with TRBJ1-2; 8 nucleotides line up with TRBD1. From germline, CDR1 is SGDLS and CDR2 YYNGEE. CDR3 length equals 15 residues. The V segment lost 0 bases and the J segment 7 bases; nucleotides outside the gene matches: 8. The CDR3 region has the DNA TGTGCCAGCAGCGTAGTGACAGGGGATCGGCTTGGCTACACCTTC. Encoded protein: CASSVVTGDRLGYTF.

In DNA form, the CDR3 reads TGTGCCTGGAGTGCCACAGGGCCGGGAAACACCTACGAGCAGTACTTC. This translates into CAWSATGPGNTYEQYF. This sequence joins TRBV30 and TRBJ2-7; possible D gene TRBD1, 6 bases. Germline CDR1 and CDR2: GTSNPN and SVGIG (reference sequence). Trimming shortened V by 1 base and J by 2 bases, and 18 bases separated the two germline ends. The CDR3 totals 16 residues.

The rearrangement links TRBV15 to TRBJ2-7, with a tentative D call TRBD1 (7 bases). The CDR3 has 16 residues. Per germline, CDR1 LNHNV and CDR2 YYDKDF (reference sequence). Trimming pared 1 base from V and 2 bases from J, leaving 15 bases between. CDR3 DNA: TGTGCCACCAGCAGAGGCGGGACAGCGATCCCCTACGAGCAGTACTTC. Translating gives CATSRGGTAIPYEQYF.

The rearrangement joins TRBV7-2 to TRBJ1-5; possible D gene TRBD1, 6 bases. Germline V gene data show CDR1 as SGHTA and CDR2 as FQGNSA. V was shortened by 3 bases and J by 0 bases, with 12 bases between the two germline ends. This CDR3 has 16 residues. Here the CDR3 DNA reads TGTGCCAGCAGCTTTGGGACACCCTTTAGCAATCAGCCCCAGCATTTT. Translated: CASSFGTPFSNQPQHF. The whole variable domain, remainder taken from reference TRBV7-2 and TRBJ1-5, is GAGVSQSPSNKVTEKGKDVELRCDPISGHTALYWYRQSLGQGLEFLIYFQGNSAPDKSGLPSDRFSAERTGGSVSTLTIQRTQQEDSAVYLCASSFGTPFSNQPQHFGDGTRLSIL.

This clone was counted a single time. This rearrangement joins TRBV18 to TRBJ1-1; D is undetermined. The CDR3 totals 13 residues. In germline, CDR1 is KGHSH, CDR2 LQKENI. V lost 3 bases and J 1 base, leaving 6 bases between the germline ends. In DNA, the CDR3 is TGTGCCAGCTCACCTTCAGCGAACACTGAAGCTTTCTTT. Its translation: CASSPSANTEAFF.